The 19 T cell receptor beta chains below all came from one sample that was sequenced in a study of blood T cell repertoires in COVID-19. The method was immunoSEQ multiplex PCR; TCRdb's version includes in-frame clones alone and lacks a portion of them. This table holds about 190,000 clones, 82% found once. The sequenced sample consisted of peripheral blood. These receptors came from a woman of 80 years or more with active or convalescent COVID-19.

In this sample, this clone turned up once. The same CDR3 is also encoded by other DNA sequences in this sample. The chain has TRBV5-1 and TRBJ2-5; 7 nucleotides align to TRBD1. The CDR3 length is 13 residues. The V gene's germline CDR1 is SGHRS and CDR2 YFSETQ. V shed 4 bases, J shed 5 bases, and the junction held 5 bases outside the gene matches. DNA for the CDR3: TGCGCCAGCAGCCTAGACAGGGTTGAGACCCAGTACTTC. Encoded protein: CASSLDRVETQYF. Full variable domain (missing parts from reference TRBV5-1 and TRBJ2-5): KAGVTQTPRYLIKTRGQQVTLSCSPISGHRSVSWYQQTPGQGLQFLFEYFSETQRNKGNFPGRFSGRQFSNSRSEMNVSTLELGDSALYLCASSLDRVETQYFGPGTRLLVL.

The chain couples TRBV9 to TRBJ2-1; 13 bases agree with TRBD2. The trim removed 1 base at V and 7 bases at J, leaving 17 bases unmatched. This CDR3 spans 20 amino acids. The germline gives CDR1 SGDLS, CDR2 YYNGEE. The CDR3 protein is CASSVPAKLAGGPRENEQFF. In DNA form, the CDR3 reads TGTGCCAGCAGCGTACCCGCCAAACTAGCGGGAGGGCCGAGGGAGAATGAGCAGTTCTTC.

This sequence joins TRBV7-8 and TRBJ2-1, with 8 bases that match TRBD2. This CDR3 contains 16 residues. Germline V gives CDR1 SGHVS, CDR2 FQNEAQ. J gave up 3 bases and V 4 bases, and 8 bases lay outside the gene matches. CDR3 residues: CASSSILAEDYNEQFF. CDR3 in DNA: TGTGCCAGCAGCTCGATACTAGCGGAGGACTACAATGAGCAGTTCTTC.

This chain connects TRBV12-5 to TRBJ2-1; 8 bases are a match to TRBD2. V shed 3 bases, J shed 1 base, and the junction held 11 bases outside the gene matches. Germline CDR1 is LGHNT and CDR2 is FRNRAP. The CDR3 loop spans 18 amino acids. The CDR3 region is CASGFSPGIAGSYNEQFF. CDR3 sequence (DNA): TGTGCTAGTGGTTTTTCTCCAGGGATAGCGGGATCCTACAATGAGCAGTTCTTC.

The chain has TRBV18 and TRBJ2-3; possible D gene TRBD1, 6 bases. The CDR3 has 15 residues. Trimming removed 3 bases at V and 0 bases at J, with 10 bases between. CDR1 and CDR2 (germline): KGHSH, LQKENI. The CDR3 DNA sequence: TGTGCCAGCTCACCCCCCGGACAGAGCACAGATACGCAGTATTTT. It is translated as CASSPPGQSTDTQYF.

The chain employs TRBV6-4 and TRBJ1-6; TRBD1 might be the D (6 bases). CDR3 length: 13 amino acids. Germline V gene lookup returns CDR1 MRHNA and CDR2 SNTAGT. Trimming removed 6 bases at V and 8 bases at J, with 11 bases between. CDR3 region: CASSRDTYSPLHF. In DNA, the CDR3 is TGTGCCAGCAGCCGGGACACCTATTCACCCCTCCACTTT.

Comment on this clone: This CDR3 is also generated by other DNA sequences in the sample. The CDR3 reads CASRRGLQETQYF. In nucleotides, the CDR3 is TGTGCCAGCAGACGGGGTCTACAAGAGACCCAGTACTTC. This chain links TRBV2 with TRBJ2-5, with TRBD2 as a possible D gene (5 bases). Between the trimmed V and J ends, which lost 6 bases and 2 bases, there was a span of 10 bases. The CDR3 runs 13 residues. The germline CDR1 and CDR2 sequences are SNHLY and FYNNEI.

The gene calls are TRBV5-1 and TRBJ2-7; 7 bases line up with TRBD2. CDR1 is SGHRS and CDR2 is YFSETQ in the germline V gene. The CDR3 totals 17 residues. J lost 0 bases, V lost 1 base, and 10 bases had no gene match. CDR3 sequence: CASSLFRAGLNSYEQYF. In nucleotides, the CDR3 is TGCGCCAGCAGCTTGTTTCGAGCGGGGCTAAACTCCTACGAGCAGTACTTC.

The V gene is TRBV19, the J gene TRBJ1-1; 11 bases align to TRBD1. CDR1 is LNHDA and CDR2 is SQIVND in the germline V gene (reference sequence). The trim removed 10 bases at V and 2 bases at J, leaving 9 bases unmatched. The CDR3 extends over 15 amino acids. The CDR3 DNA is TGTGCCACCGGACAGGGGGCCGGGGTAAACACTGAAGCTTTCTTT. It codes for CATGQGAGVNTEAFF.

V gene TRBV21-1 combines with J gene TRBJ2-5; TRBD1, the D gene given by the table, was not confirmed from the DNA. TRBV21-1 is a documented pseudogene. The length of the CDR3 is 14 residues. CDR3 sequence: CASSKLDTQETQYF. CDR3 nucleotide sequence: TGTGCCAGCAGCAAATTGGACACCCAAGAGACCCAGTACTTC.

This chain uses TRBV5-8 with TRBJ1-3, with D hard to call. The length of the CDR3 is 14 residues. V gave up 4 bases and J gave up 0 bases, with 8 bases separating them. Looked up from germline, CDR1 is SGHTS and CDR2 is YDEGEE. The chain's CDR3 is CASSRGISGNTIYF. The CDR3 coding sequence is TGTGCCAGCAGCCGCGGGATCTCTGGAAACACCATATATTTT.

The chain combines TRBV7-9 with TRBJ2-5; D is possibly TRBD2 (5 bases). The CDR3 sequence is 15 residues long. The V gene lost 5 bases and the J gene lost 1 base, with 14 bases spanning the gap. Germline V gene sequence: CDR1 SEHNR, CDR2 FQNEAQ (reference sequence). CDR3 nucleotides: TGTGCCAGCAGCCGATACATCAGCGGCCAAGAGACCCAGTACTTC. It encodes CASSRYISGQETQYF.

The V and J genes are TRBV28 and TRBJ2-5; D possibly corresponds to TRBD1 (6 bases). The CDR3 loop spans 16 amino acids. With 5 bases removed from V and 5 bases from J, the gap between germline ends came to 21 bases. Germline V gene data show CDR1 as MDHEN and CDR2 as SYDVKM. The chain's CDR3 is CASSPNTGSLMETQYF. Written as DNA, the CDR3 is TGTGCCAGCAGTCCCAACACAGGGAGCCTTATGGAGACCCAGTACTTC.

This chain connects TRBV5-1 to TRBJ1-2; 7 bases match TRBD1. Germline loops: CDR1 SGHRS, CDR2 YFSETQ. CDR3 length equals 17 residues. The junction had 13 bases not matched to a gene; V was cut back by 1 base and J by 4 bases. The CDR3 sequence is CASSLRGTDLRSYGYTF. The CDR3 region has the DNA TGCGCCAGCAGCTTGAGAGGGACAGACCTCCGGAGCTATGGCTACACCTTC.

There are many counts of this clone. This chain connects TRBV3-1 (or the pseudogene TRBV3-2) to TRBJ2-2, with 7 bases aligning to TRBD2. V shed 3 bases, J shed 3 bases, and the junction held 10 bases outside the gene matches. This CDR3 is 17 amino acids long. CDR1 is LGHDT and CDR2 is YNNKEL in the germline V gene (reference sequence). The chain's CDR3 is CASSQGSSREHTGELFF. In DNA, the CDR3 is TGTGCCAGCAGCCAGGGGTCTTCGCGGGAGCACACCGGGGAGCTGTTTTTT.

This clone was picked up a small number of times. The chain links TRBV28 to TRBJ1-1; no firm D call. This CDR3 is 11 amino acids long. The germline gives CDR1 MDHEN, CDR2 SYDVKM. CDR3: CVVPGNTEAFF. Here the CDR3 DNA reads TGTGTGGTGCCAGGTAACACTGAAGCTTTCTTT.

The V and J genes are TRBV18 and TRBJ2-5; possible D gene TRBD1, 6 bases. CDR3 length: 17 residues. Germline V lookup: CDR1 KGHSH, CDR2 LQKENI. Trimming took 0 bases from V and 4 from J, leaving 18 bases between them. The DNA of the CDR3 is TGTGCCAGCTCACCACCGGGGCCTACAGGGATAGGAGAGACCCAGTACTTC. Protein sequence: CASSPPGPTGIGETQYF.

The genes are TRBV6-6 and TRBJ2-3; no firm D call. Per the germline V gene, CDR1 is MNHNY and CDR2 is SVGAGI (reference sequence). CDR3 length: 11 residues. V lost 6 bases and J 6 bases, leaving 7 bases between the germline ends. CDR3 residues: CASRMTDTQYF. The CDR3 DNA is TGTGCCAGCAGGATGACTGATACGCAGTATTTT.

The chain employs TRBV10-1 and TRBJ2-5, with 14 positions matching TRBD2. CDR3 length equals 16 residues. V was pared by 6 bases and J by 5 bases, with 8 bases of the junction left unmatched. CDR1 and CDR2 (germline): WNHNN, SYGVQD (reference sequence). CDR3: CASRSGLAGVLETQYF. CDR3 coding DNA: TGCGCCAGCAGATCGGGACTAGCGGGAGTATTGGAGACCCAGTACTTC.